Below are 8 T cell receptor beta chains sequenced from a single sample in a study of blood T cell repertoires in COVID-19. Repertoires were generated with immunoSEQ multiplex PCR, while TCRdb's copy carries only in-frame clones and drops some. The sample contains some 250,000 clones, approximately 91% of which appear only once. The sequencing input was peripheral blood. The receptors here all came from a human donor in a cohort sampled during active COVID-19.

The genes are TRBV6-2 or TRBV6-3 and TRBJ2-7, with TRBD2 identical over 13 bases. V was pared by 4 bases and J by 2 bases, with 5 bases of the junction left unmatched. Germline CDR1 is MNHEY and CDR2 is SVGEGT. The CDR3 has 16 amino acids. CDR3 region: CASSFGLAGAPYEQYF. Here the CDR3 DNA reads TGTGCCAGCAGTTTTGGACTAGCGGGAGCCCCCTACGAGCAGTACTTC.

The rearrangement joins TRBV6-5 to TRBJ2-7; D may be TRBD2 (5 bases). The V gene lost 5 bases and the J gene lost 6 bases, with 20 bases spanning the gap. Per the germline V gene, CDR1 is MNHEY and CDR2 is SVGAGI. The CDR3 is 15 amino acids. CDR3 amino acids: CASSTEMRSAGEQYF. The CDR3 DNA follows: TGTGCCAGCAGTACCGAAATGCGTTCGGCGGGCGAGCAGTACTTC.

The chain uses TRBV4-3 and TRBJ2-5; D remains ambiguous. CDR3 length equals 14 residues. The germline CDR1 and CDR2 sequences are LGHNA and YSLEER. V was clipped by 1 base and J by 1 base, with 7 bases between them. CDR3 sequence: CASSQGGSQETQYF. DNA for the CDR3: TGCGCCAGCAGCCAAGGTGGCAGCCAAGAGACCCAGTACTTC.

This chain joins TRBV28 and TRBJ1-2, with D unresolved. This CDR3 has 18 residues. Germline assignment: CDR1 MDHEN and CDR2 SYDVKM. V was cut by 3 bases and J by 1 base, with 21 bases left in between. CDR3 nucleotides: TGTGCCAGCAGTTTTATAGCGGGCGAACCCAAATTTAACTATGGCTACACCTTC. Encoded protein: CASSFIAGEPKFNYGYTF.

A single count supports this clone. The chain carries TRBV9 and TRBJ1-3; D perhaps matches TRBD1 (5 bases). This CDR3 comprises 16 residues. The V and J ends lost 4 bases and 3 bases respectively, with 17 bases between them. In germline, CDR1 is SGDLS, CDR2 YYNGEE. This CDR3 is CASSLDGGLGGNTIYF. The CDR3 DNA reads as TGTGCCAGCAGCCTGGACGGGGGACTAGGTGGAAACACCATATATTTT.

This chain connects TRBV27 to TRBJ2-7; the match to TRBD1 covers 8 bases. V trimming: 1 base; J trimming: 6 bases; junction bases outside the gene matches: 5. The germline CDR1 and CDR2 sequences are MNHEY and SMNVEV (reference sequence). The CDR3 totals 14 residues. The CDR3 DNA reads TGTGCCAGCAGTTTATTCGACAGGGGCAGCGAGCAGTACTTC. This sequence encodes CASSLFDRGSEQYF.

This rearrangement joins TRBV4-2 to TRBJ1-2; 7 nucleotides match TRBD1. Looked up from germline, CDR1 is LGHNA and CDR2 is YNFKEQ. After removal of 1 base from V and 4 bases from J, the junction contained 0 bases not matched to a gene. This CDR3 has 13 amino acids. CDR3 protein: CASSQGQGYGYTF. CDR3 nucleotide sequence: TGTGCCAGCAGCCAAGGACAGGGCTATGGCTACACCTTC.

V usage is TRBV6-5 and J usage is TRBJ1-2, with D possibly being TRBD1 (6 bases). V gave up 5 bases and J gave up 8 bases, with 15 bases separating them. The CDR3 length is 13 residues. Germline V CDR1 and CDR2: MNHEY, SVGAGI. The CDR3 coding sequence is TGTGCCAGCAGTAGATCGGGACACGACGGCTACACCTTC. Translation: CASSRSGHDGYTF.